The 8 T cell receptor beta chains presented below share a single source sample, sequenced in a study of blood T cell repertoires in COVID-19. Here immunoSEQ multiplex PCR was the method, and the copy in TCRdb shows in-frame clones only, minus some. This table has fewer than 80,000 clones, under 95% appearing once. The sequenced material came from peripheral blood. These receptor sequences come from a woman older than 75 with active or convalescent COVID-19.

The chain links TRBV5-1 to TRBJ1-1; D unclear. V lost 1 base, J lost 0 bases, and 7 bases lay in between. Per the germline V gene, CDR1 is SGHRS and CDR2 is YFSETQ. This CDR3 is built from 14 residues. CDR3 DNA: TGCGCCAGCAGCTTGCAGGCGATGAACACTGAAGCTTTCTTT. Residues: CASSLQAMNTEAFF.

The CDR3, as DNA: TGTGCCAGCAGTGACGACAGAGAACCCCAGCATTTT. It yields the protein CASSDDREPQHF. The V and J genes are TRBV6-2 or TRBV6-3 and TRBJ1-5, with D maybe TRBD1 (5 bases). The CDR3 totals 12 residues. V was pared by 5 bases and J by 10 bases, with 12 bases between. CDR1 is MNHEY, CDR2 SVGEGT, per germline.

CDR3 residues: CASSLGGATDTQYF. Written as DNA, the CDR3 is TGTGCCAGCAGCTTGGGGGGGGCCACAGATACGCAGTATTTT. The chain recombines TRBV9 with TRBJ2-3, with a weak D call TRBD2 (7 bases). This CDR3 region has 14 residues. The germline CDR1 and CDR2 sequences are SGDLS and YYNGEE. The germline V and J ends were trimmed by 4 bases and 2 bases, with 11 bases remaining between them.

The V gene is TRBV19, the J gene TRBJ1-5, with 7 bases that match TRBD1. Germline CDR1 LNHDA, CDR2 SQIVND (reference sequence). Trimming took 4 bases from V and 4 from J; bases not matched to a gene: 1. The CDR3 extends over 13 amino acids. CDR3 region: CASSTQGNQPQHF. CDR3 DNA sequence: TGTGCCAGTAGTACACAGGGGAATCAGCCCCAGCATTTT. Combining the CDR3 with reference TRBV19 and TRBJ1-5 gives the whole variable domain DGGITQSPKYLFRKEGQNVTLSCEQNLNHDAMYWYRQDPGQGLRLIYYSQIVNDFQKGDIAEGYSVSREKKESFPLTVTSAQKNPTAFYLCASSTQGNQPQHFGDGTRLSIL.

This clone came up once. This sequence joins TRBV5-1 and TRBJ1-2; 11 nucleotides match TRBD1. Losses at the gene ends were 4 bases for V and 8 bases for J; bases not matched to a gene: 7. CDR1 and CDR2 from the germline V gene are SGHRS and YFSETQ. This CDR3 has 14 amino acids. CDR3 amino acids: CASSPGQGARGYTF. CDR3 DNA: TGCGCCAGCAGCCCAGGACAGGGGGCGCGAGGCTACACCTTC.

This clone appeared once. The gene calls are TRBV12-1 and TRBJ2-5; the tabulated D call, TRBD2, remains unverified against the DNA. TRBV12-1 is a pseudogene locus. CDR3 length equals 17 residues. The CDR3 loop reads CASSPGWRGGPQETQYF. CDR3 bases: TGTGCCAGCAGCCCCGGGTGGAGGGGGGGTCCCCAAGAGACCCAGTACTTC.

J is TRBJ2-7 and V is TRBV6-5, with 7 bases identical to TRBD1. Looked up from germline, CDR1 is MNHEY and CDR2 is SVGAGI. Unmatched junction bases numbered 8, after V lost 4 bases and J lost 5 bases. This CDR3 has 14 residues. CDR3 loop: CASSFTTGLHEQYF. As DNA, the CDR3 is TGTGCCAGCAGTTTTACGACAGGGCTGCACGAGCAGTACTTC.

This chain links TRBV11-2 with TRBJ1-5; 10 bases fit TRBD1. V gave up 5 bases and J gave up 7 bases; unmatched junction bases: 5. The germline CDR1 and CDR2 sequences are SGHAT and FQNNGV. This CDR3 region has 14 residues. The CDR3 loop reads CASSLTGGGQPQHF. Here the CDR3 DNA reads TGTGCCAGCAGCCTGACAGGGGGCGGGCAGCCCCAGCATTTT. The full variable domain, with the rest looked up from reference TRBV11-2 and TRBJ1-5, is EAGVAQSPRYKIIEKRQSVAFWCNPISGHATLYWYQQILGQGPKLLIQFQNNGVVDDSQLPKDRFSAERLKGVDSTLKIQPAKLEDSAVYLCASSLTGGGQPQHFGDGTRLSIL.